This T cell receptor beta chain is from a study of T cell changes during pregnancy in multiple sclerosis. Measured with immunoSEQ multiplex PCR; TCRdb has only the in-frame clones, and not every one. The table includes about 77,000 clones, about 88% detected once. This CDR3 contains 14 residues. Germline V gives CDR1 SGHRS, CDR2 YFSETQ. The ends lost 0 bases at V and 5 bases at J; junction bases unmatched: 2. J is TRBJ2-7 and V is TRBV5-1; TRBD1 matches 10 bases. Sequences were derived from peripheral blood, sampled before pregnancy. The sequence was obtained from a female donor with multiple sclerosis, enrolled in a pregnancy study. Here the CDR3 reads CASSLGTGGNEQYF. DNA for the CDR3: TGCGCCAGCAGCTTGGGGACAGGGGGTAACGAGCAGTACTTC.